Following are 15 T cell receptor beta chains from one sample sequenced in a study of T-cell reconstitution after alpha-beta-depleted transplantation in children. Researchers prepared the TCRbeta library using unique molecular identifiers, the study reports. TCRdb independently ran MiXCR on the PCR reads; one entry per CDR3 protein. The sample contains about 250,000 distinct CDR3 sequences, around 25% of which appear only once. This material consisted of PBMCs, mostly from graft donor cells, taken 360 days after TCRalphabeta/CD19-depleted stem cell transplant. These receptor sequences come from a female patient aged 2-10 years who had a stem cell transplant for congenital amegakaryocytic thrombocytopenia, so the T cells may come from the graft donor.

The sample holds many counts of this clonotype. DNA of the CDR3: TGTGCCAGCAGTTTAGGTTGGGGAGAGACCCAGTACTTC. Encoded protein: CASSLGWGETQYF. The chain combines TRBV12-3 or TRBV12-4 with TRBJ2-5; D is unresolved. Trimming removed 1 base at V and 4 bases at J, with 7 bases between. The CDR3 contains 13 residues.

The chain couples TRBV30 to TRBJ2-1, with 8 bases fitting TRBD2. Germline CDR1 reads GTSNPN; CDR2 reads SVGIG (reference sequence). The ends lost 4 bases at V and 8 bases at J; junction bases unmatched: 10. This CDR3 is 14 amino acids long. CDR3 DNA: TGTGCCTGGAACCGGGGGGGTACTAGCGATGAGCAGTTCTTC. This codes for CAWNRGGTSDEQFF. Full variable domain (remainder filled in from reference TRBV30 and TRBJ2-1): SQTIHQWPATLVQPVGSPLSLECTVEGTSNPNLYWYRQAAGRGLQLLFYSVGIGQISSEVPQNLSASRPQDRQFILSSKKLLLSDSGFYLCAWNRGGTSDEQFFGPGTRLTVL.

This clonotype has just a few counts. The chain's CDR3 is CASSQSPNTGELFF. CDR3 bases: TGCGCCAGCAGCCAATCACCGAACACCGGGGAGCTGTTTTTT. The rearrangement uses TRBV4-1 and TRBJ2-2, with D uncertain. The ends were cut back, 2 bases at V and 0 bases at J, with 4 bases in the middle. The length of the CDR3 is 14 residues. CDR1 and CDR2 from the germline V gene are MGHRA and YSYEKL.

This clonotype occurred once. V is TRBV4-1 and J is TRBJ2-6; D could derive from TRBD1 or TRBD2 (5 bases each). CDR1 is MGHRA and CDR2 is YSYEKL in the germline V gene. The CDR3 totals 16 residues. V was pared by 0 bases and J by 4 bases, with 10 bases between. For the CDR3, the DNA is TGCGCCAGCAGCCAAGAGGGACGGACGGGGGCCAACGTCCTGACTTTC. This sequence encodes CASSQEGRTGANVLTF.

This clonotype was counted only a few times. This chain joins TRBV12-3 or TRBV12-4 and TRBJ1-1; no definite D call. This CDR3 spans 13 amino acids. Trimming took 6 bases from V and 2 from J, leaving 10 bases between them. CDR3 nucleotides: TGTGCCAGCAGAAGACAAACAAACACTGAAGCTTTCTTT. It codes for CASRRQTNTEAFF.

A few counts support this clonotype. The V call is TRBV6-5, the J call TRBJ1-3, with a possible D match to TRBD1 (6 bases). Germline loops: CDR1 MNHEY, CDR2 SVGAGI. CDR3 size: 14 residues. The V gene lost 4 bases and the J gene lost 4 bases, with 11 bases spanning the gap. Here the CDR3 DNA reads TGTGCCAGCAGTTTAACAGGGAGGGGAAACACCATATATTTT. Its translation is CASSLTGRGNTIYF.

This clonotype was seen many times. The chain combines TRBV12-3 or TRBV12-4 with TRBJ1-1; D not certain. CDR3 length: 11 amino acids. Trimming removed 3 bases at V and 6 bases at J, with 5 bases between. The DNA for the CDR3 is TGTGCCAGCAGTTTTTCCGCTGAAGCTTTCTTT. The encoded protein is CASSFSAEAFF.

The chain joins TRBV20-1 to TRBJ2-3; 11 positions match TRBD1. The CDR3 length is 15 residues. Germline CDR1 DFQATT, CDR2 SNEGSKA (reference sequence). After removal of 6 bases from V and 4 bases from J, the junction contained 9 bases not matched to a gene. CDR3 amino acids: CSARWDRGFSDTQYF. The CDR3 nucleotides read TGCAGTGCCCGATGGGACAGGGGGTTTTCAGATACGCAGTATTTT.

This clonotype occurred a few times. This chain connects TRBV2 to TRBJ2-7; TRBD2 matches 13 bases. CDR3 length equals 16 residues. After removal of 4 bases from V and 2 bases from J, the junction contained 5 bases not matched to a gene. CDR1 SNHLY and CDR2 FYNNEI come from the germline V gene. CDR3 loop: CASSGGLAGRTYEQYF. In DNA, the CDR3 is TGTGCCAGCAGTGGGGGACTAGCGGGACGAACCTACGAGCAGTACTTC.

This clonotype was observed many times. This CDR3 reads CSKQADTDTQYF. Here the CDR3 DNA reads TGCAGCAAGCAGGCTGATACAGATACGCAGTATTTT. V and J are TRBV29-1 and TRBJ2-3; no reliable D call. CDR3 length equals 12 residues. The ends were cut back, 8 bases at V and 3 bases at J, with 12 bases in the middle. The germline V gene encodes CDR1 SQVTM and CDR2 ANQGSEA.

J is TRBJ2-7 and V is TRBV5-1, with TRBD2 matching over 8 bases. Unmatched junction bases numbered 1, after V lost 0 bases and J lost 5 bases. The CDR3 spans 13 residues. Germline V gene data show CDR1 as SGHRS and CDR2 as YFSETQ. CDR3 amino acids: CASSLGLANEQYF. The CDR3 nucleotides read TGCGCCAGCAGCTTGGGACTAGCGAACGAGCAGTACTTC.

The J gene is TRBJ2-2, the V gene TRBV9; 8 positions match TRBD2. Germline loops: CDR1 SGDLS, CDR2 YYNGEE. V lost 4 bases to trimming and J lost 0 bases; unmatched junction nucleotides: 17. CDR3 size: 20 residues. The CDR3 spells CASSPTMRGAFHSNTGELFF. CDR3 sequence (DNA): TGTGCCAGCAGCCCCACTATGCGGGGGGCTTTCCACTCGAACACCGGGGAGCTGTTTTTT.

The chain joins TRBV28 to TRBJ1-1, with 8 bases that match TRBD1. Per germline, CDR1 MDHEN and CDR2 SYDVKM. J lost 7 bases, V lost 6 bases, and 16 bases had no gene match. The CDR3 is 16 residues long. The CDR3 is CASRKRGQVGEGEAFF. CDR3 bases: TGTGCCAGCAGGAAAAGGGGACAGGTCGGTGAAGGTGAAGCTTTCTTT.

The genes are TRBV12-3 or TRBV12-4 and TRBJ2-6; TRBD1 might be the D (6 bases). The CDR3 spans 18 residues. V lost 7 bases, J lost 1 base, and 20 bases lay in between. The CDR3 loop reads CASTRTRDKRSGANVLTF. Here the CDR3 DNA reads TGTGCCAGCACCCGAACCCGGGACAAAAGATCTGGGGCCAACGTCCTGACTTTC.

This clonotype was seen a handful of times. This rearrangement joins TRBV10-3 to TRBJ2-3, with D hard to call. V was pared by 8 bases and J by 2 bases, with 11 bases between. The CDR3 covers 13 residues. The germline V gene encodes CDR1 ENHRY and CDR2 SYGVKD. The CDR3 nucleotides read TGTGCCATCGGGAACAGAGACACAGATACGCAGTATTTT. Residues: CAIGNRDTDTQYF.